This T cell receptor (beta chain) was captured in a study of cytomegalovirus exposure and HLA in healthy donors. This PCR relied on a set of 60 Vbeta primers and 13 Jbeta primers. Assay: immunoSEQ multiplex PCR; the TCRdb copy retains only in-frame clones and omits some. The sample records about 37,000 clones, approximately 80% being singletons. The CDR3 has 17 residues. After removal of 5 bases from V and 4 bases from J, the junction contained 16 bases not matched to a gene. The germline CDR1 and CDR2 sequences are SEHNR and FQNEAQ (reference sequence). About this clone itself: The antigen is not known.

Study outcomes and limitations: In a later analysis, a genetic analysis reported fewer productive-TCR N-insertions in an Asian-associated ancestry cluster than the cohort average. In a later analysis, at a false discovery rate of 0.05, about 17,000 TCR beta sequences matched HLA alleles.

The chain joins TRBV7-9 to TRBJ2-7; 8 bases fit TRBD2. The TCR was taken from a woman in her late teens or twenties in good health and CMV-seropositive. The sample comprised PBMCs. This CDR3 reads CASSRPGGGRKGYEQYF. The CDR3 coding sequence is TGTGCCAGCAGCCGACCGGGAGGGGGGAGGAAGGGATACGAGCAGTACTTC.